This T cell receptor beta chain was recorded in a study of shared clonotypes between healthy human individuals. Trimming took 0 bases from V and 5 from J, leaving 12 bases between them. CDR3 length equals 15 residues. Germline CDR1 SEHNR, CDR2 FQNEAQ (reference sequence). The table came from immunoSEQ multiplex PCR; TCRdb's copy has only in-frame clones and leaves some out. The table has about 1 million clones, about 75% seen once. The sequencing sample was made of memory CD4+ T cells sorted from blood. The subset denotes: CD45RA-negative fraction. V and J are TRBV7-9 and TRBJ2-3, with a possible D match to TRBD2 (6 bases). This receptor was taken from a man aged 18 to 29 in good health. CDR3 residues: CASSLATRNKDTQYF. DNA of the CDR3: TGTGCCAGCAGCTTAGCGACTAGAAACAAAGATACGCAGTATTTT.